One sample yielded the 27 T cell receptor beta chains listed below, sequenced in a study of blood T cell repertoires in COVID-19. Sequenced by immunoSEQ multiplex PCR; TCRdb stores in-frame clones only, minus some. This table holds roughly 300,000 clones, approximately 89% found once. The sample taken for sequencing was peripheral blood. The source is a woman in her thirties with COVID-19, enrolled during active disease.

V usage is TRBV10-3 and J usage is TRBJ2-3, with TRBD2 matching 7 bases. Germline CDR1 reads ENHRY; CDR2 reads SYGVKD. V trimming: 2 bases; J trimming: 1 base; junction bases outside the gene matches: 0. CDR3 length: 14 amino acids. The CDR3 sequence is CAISELAGTDTQYF. CDR3 DNA sequence: TGTGCCATCAGTGAGCTAGCGGGCACAGATACGCAGTATTTT.

The V and J genes are TRBV5-1 and TRBJ2-7; possible D gene TRBD2, 5 bases. Germline V gene lookup returns CDR1 SGHRS and CDR2 YFSETQ. V was pared by 1 base and J by 6 bases, with 14 bases between. The CDR3 is 14 residues long. The CDR3: CASSLSASSGEQYF. CDR3 nucleotides: TGCGCCAGCAGCTTGTCGGCTAGCTCCGGCGAGCAGTACTTC. Based on the CDR3 plus reference TRBV5-1 and TRBJ2-7, the full variable domain is KAGVTQTPRYLIKTRGQQVTLSCSPISGHRSVSWYQQTPGQGLQFLFEYFSETQRNKGNFPGRFSGRQFSNSRSEMNVSTLELGDSALYLCASSLSASSGEQYFGPGTRLTVT.

V and J are TRBV5-4 and TRBJ1-2; D call uncertain. The CDR3 has 13 amino acids. CDR1 SGHNT and CDR2 YYREEE come from the germline V gene (reference sequence). Trimming stripped 2 bases from V and 6 bases from J, with 11 bases between. Here the CDR3 DNA reads TGTGCCAGCAGCTTCCGGGTCCTCGATGGCTACACCTTC. This codes for CASSFRVLDGYTF.

This clone was counted once. V is TRBV2 and J is TRBJ1-6, with unresolved D. Germline V gene sequence: CDR1 SNHLY, CDR2 FYNNEI. The length of the CDR3 is 12 residues. Deletions cut 6 bases from V and 6 bases from J, with 6 bases between. The CDR3 is CASSNTNSPLHF. CDR3 sequence (DNA): TGTGCCAGCAGCAACACTAATTCACCCCTCCACTTT.

The V and J genes are TRBV7-2 and TRBJ1-3, with TRBD1 as a possible D gene (6 bases). The CDR3 length is 16 residues. Germline V gene lookup returns CDR1 SGHTA and CDR2 FQGNSA. V lost 2 bases to trimming and J lost 2 bases, with 13 bases between them. Here the CDR3 reads CASSLRSSGAGNTIYF. CDR3 nucleotides: TGTGCCAGCAGCTTAAGGTCTTCAGGGGCTGGAAACACCATATATTTT.

The chain recombines TRBV9 with TRBJ1-2; a possible D gene is TRBD1 (5 bases). Deletions cut 3 bases from V and 2 bases from J, with 17 bases between. The CDR3 has 16 residues. The germline V gene has CDR1 SGDLS and CDR2 YYNGEE. Here the CDR3 reads CASSAPSTTANYGYTF. DNA of the CDR3: TGTGCCAGCAGCGCACCCTCCACGACAGCGAACTATGGCTACACCTTC.

V is TRBV5-5 and J is TRBJ1-3; 7 bases line up with TRBD1. Trimming removed 4 bases from V and 2 bases from J; junction bases left unmatched: 3. Germline V CDR1 and CDR2: SGHKS, YYEKEE (reference sequence). The CDR3 has 14 amino acids. This CDR3 is CASSTTGTGNTIYF. The DNA of the CDR3 is TGTGCCAGCAGCACGACAGGGACTGGAAACACCATATATTTT.

This clone was counted once. J is TRBJ1-4 and V is TRBV6-5; unclear D gene. V shed 3 bases and J shed 0 bases, with 8 bases lying between them. The germline V gene has CDR1 MNHEY and CDR2 SVGAGI. The CDR3 consists of 15 residues. CDR3 DNA: TGTGCCAGCAGTTATTCAGGTGCAACTAATGAAAAACTGTTTTTT. It translates to CASSYSGATNEKLFF.

CDR3 bases: TGTGCCAGCAGCTGGGGCAAGAACACCGGGGAGCTGTTTTTT. It specifies CASSWGKNTGELFF. This sequence joins TRBV7-9 and TRBJ2-2; tentative D call: TRBD1 (5 bases). V was shortened by 4 bases and J by 1 base, with 7 bases between the two germline ends. CDR1 is SEHNR and CDR2 is FQNEAQ in the germline V gene (reference sequence). The length of the CDR3 is 14 residues.

V is TRBV9 and J is TRBJ2-1; D perhaps matches TRBD2 (6 bases). This CDR3 contains 13 residues. Germline V CDR1 and CDR2: SGDLS, YYNGEE. V shed 5 bases and J shed 4 bases, with 10 bases lying between them. The CDR3 coding sequence is TGTGCCAGCAGTCCTCTAGCGTACAATGAGCAGTTCTTC. Translating gives CASSPLAYNEQFF.

The J gene is TRBJ1-1, the V gene TRBV18, with TRBD1 as a possible D gene (5 bases). The CDR3 runs 13 residues. Germline V gene lookup returns CDR1 KGHSH and CDR2 LQKENI. V lost 3 bases and J 7 bases, leaving 12 bases between the germline ends. In DNA form, the CDR3 reads TGTGCCAGCTCACCCAATACACAGGTTGAAGCTTTCTTT. Translation gives CASSPNTQVEAFF. Full variable domain (missing parts from reference TRBV18 and TRBJ1-1): NAGVMQNPRHLVRRRGQEARLRCSPMKGHSHVYWYRQLPEEGLKFMVYLQKENIIDESGMPKERFSAEFPKEGPSILRIQQVVRGDSAAYFCASSPNTQVEAFFGQGTRLTVV.

The V and J genes are TRBV5-1 and TRBJ2-5; TRBD1 aligns across 7 bases. The CDR3 spans 16 residues. J lost 7 bases, V lost 5 bases, and 17 bases had no gene match. Germline V CDR1 and CDR2: SGHRS, YFSETQ. The CDR3 spells CASSQNPTGSEGTQYF. The CDR3 DNA reads TGCGCCAGCAGTCAAAACCCGACAGGGAGCGAGGGGACCCAGTACTTC.

The CDR3 reads CASSLSGSQKASYTF. CDR3 sequence (DNA): TGTGCCAGCAGTTTATCGGGTAGCCAAAAGGCTAGCTACACCTTC. V usage is TRBV27 and J usage is TRBJ1-2, with no clear D. The germline gives CDR1 MNHEY, CDR2 SMNVEV (reference sequence). V was pared by 0 bases and J by 9 bases, with 17 bases between. The CDR3 is 15 amino acids.

This clone was recorded only once. The chain couples TRBV4-2 to TRBJ1-1; 10 nucleotides match TRBD1. Trimming at V came to 3 bases and at J to 3 bases, leaving 4 bases not matched to a gene. CDR3 length equals 15 residues. The germline V gene encodes CDR1 LGHNA and CDR2 YNFKEQ. CDR3: CASSHRDRGDTEAFF. CDR3 nucleotides: TGTGCCAGCAGCCATCGGGACAGGGGTGACACTGAAGCTTTCTTT.

CDR3 coding DNA: TGCGCCAGCAGCGGGGGACAGGCCGGGGCCAACGTCCTGACTTTC. Encoded protein: CASSGGQAGANVLTF. J is TRBJ2-6 and V is TRBV10-2; 8 bases agree with TRBD1. Germline values: CDR1 WSHSY, CDR2 SAAADI. Trimming at V came to 6 bases and at J to 4 bases, leaving 5 bases not matched to a gene. The CDR3 length is 15 residues.

This clone came up once. This CDR3 reads CASSGLGQGNTEAFF. CDR3 coding DNA: TGTGCCAGCAGTGGATTAGGACAGGGGAACACTGAAGCTTTCTTT. The chain links TRBV5-4 to TRBJ1-1, with 8 bases lining up with TRBD1. Trimming at V came to 5 bases and at J to 1 base, leaving 7 bases not matched to a gene. This CDR3 spans 15 amino acids. Germline lookup yields CDR1 SGHNT and CDR2 YYREEE (reference sequence).

The chain links TRBV19 to TRBJ2-1; 8 nucleotides match TRBD1. This CDR3 has 16 amino acids. Germline V lookup: CDR1 LNHDA, CDR2 SQIVND (reference sequence). V trimming: 4 bases; J trimming: 2 bases; junction bases outside the gene matches: 7. The CDR3 sequence is CASSRIGTGAYNEQFF. The CDR3 DNA follows: TGTGCCAGTAGTAGGATCGGGACAGGTGCCTACAATGAGCAGTTCTTC.

The CDR3 region is CASKSGGYGYTF. The CDR3 coding sequence is TGTGCCAGCAAAAGTGGGGGGTATGGCTACACCTTC. The chain recombines TRBV2 with TRBJ1-2, with TRBD1 as a possible D gene (5 bases). V gave up 7 bases and J gave up 5 bases, with 11 bases separating them. Germline V CDR1 and CDR2: SNHLY, FYNNEI. CDR3 length equals 12 residues.

The chain couples TRBV19 to TRBJ1-2; TRBD1 matches 7 bases. V gave up 7 bases and J gave up 7 bases; unmatched junction bases: 12. The CDR3 extends over 14 amino acids. Germline CDR1 LNHDA, CDR2 SQIVND (reference sequence). The CDR3 DNA reads TGTGCCAGTACGGGGACAGTGCGCGGGGTTGGCTACACCTTC. Protein sequence: CASTGTVRGVGYTF.

The rearrangement uses TRBV19 and TRBJ1-1; maybe TRBD1 (5 bases). Germline CDR1 and CDR2: LNHDA and SQIVND (reference sequence). V was cut by 5 bases and J by 4 bases, with 17 bases left in between. The CDR3 extends over 15 amino acids. CDR3: CASSENPGPGTEAFF. DNA of the CDR3: TGTGCCAGTAGTGAAAATCCAGGGCCTGGCACTGAAGCTTTCTTT. Together with reference TRBV19 and TRBJ1-1, the CDR3 gives the full variable domain: DGGITQSPKYLFRKEGQNVTLSCEQNLNHDAMYWYRQDPGQGLRLIYYSQIVNDFQKGDIAEGYSVSREKKESFPLTVTSAQKNPTAFYLCASSENPGPGTEAFFGQGTRLTVV.

This clone showed up just once. The rearrangement joins TRBV6-4 to TRBJ2-7, with D perhaps TRBD1 (5 bases). Trimming shortened V by 2 bases and J by 4 bases, and 12 bases separated the two germline ends. The CDR3 is made up of 14 amino acids. Germline V lookup: CDR1 MRHNA, CDR2 SNTAGT. In DNA form, the CDR3 reads TGTGCCAGCAGTGACGCGGACACAGCTTACGAGCAGTACTTC. It translates to CASSDADTAYEQYF.

The chain combines TRBV7-9 with TRBJ1-1, with D hard to call. V was clipped by 1 base and J by 7 bases, with 13 bases between them. There are 14 residues in the CDR3. Germline assignment: CDR1 SEHNR and CDR2 FQNEAQ (reference sequence). CDR3 protein: CASSLGLERDEAFF. CDR3 coding DNA: TGTGCCAGCAGCTTAGGGCTGGAGAGAGATGAAGCTTTCTTT.

The rearrangement uses TRBV6-5 and TRBJ2-7; 10 nucleotides line up with TRBD2. V lost 4 bases and J lost 1; bases outside the gene matches: 4. Germline-derived CDR1 and CDR2 are MNHEY and SVGAGI. This CDR3 comprises 15 residues. CDR3 nucleotides: TGTGCCAGCAGTTCCACTAGCGGGGCGTCCTACGAGCAGTACTTC. Its protein product is CASSSTSGASYEQYF.

The V gene is TRBV4-1, the J gene TRBJ1-6; D unclear. The CDR3 loop spans 14 amino acids. The V gene's germline CDR1 is MGHRA and CDR2 YSYEKL. Trimming took off 1 base at V and 8 bases at J, with 9 bases between the two ends. The CDR3 DNA reads as TGCGCCAGCAGCCAAGGGGCAGCAGATTCACCCCTCCACTTT. Translation: CASSQGAADSPLHF.

This chain uses TRBV6-5 with TRBJ1-2; D not resolved. Deletions cut 7 bases from V and 2 bases from J, with 11 bases between. Looked up from germline, CDR1 is MNHEY and CDR2 is SVGAGI. The CDR3 extends over 13 amino acids. DNA for the CDR3: TGTGCCAGCACGGTCCCCGGGAACTATGGCTACACCTTC. This sequence encodes CASTVPGNYGYTF.

This clone was counted many times. This sequence joins TRBV27 and TRBJ2-3, with D perhaps matching TRBD2 (6 bases). V was clipped by 2 bases and J by 0 bases, with 12 bases between them. The CDR3 has 16 residues. Germline lookup yields CDR1 MNHEY and CDR2 SMNVEV (reference sequence). The CDR3 loop is CASSLGRGTSTDTQYF. Written as DNA, the CDR3 is TGTGCCAGCAGTTTAGGGCGGGGTACTAGCACAGATACGCAGTATTTT.

This sequence joins TRBV19 and TRBJ2-1; 14 nucleotides match TRBD2. Germline V lookup: CDR1 LNHDA, CDR2 SQIVND (reference sequence). J gave up 8 bases and V 5 bases, and 5 bases lay outside the gene matches. CDR3 length equals 15 residues. Written as DNA, the CDR3 is TGTGCCAGTAGTGTAGGACTAGCGGGAGGCGATGAGCAGTTCTTC. It codes for CASSVGLAGGDEQFF.